The sequence of this T cell receptor (beta chain) was determined in a study of shared clonotypes between healthy human individuals. About the study: A couple of women and a few men aged 18 to 49 served as donors. Study outcomes and limitations: It was anticipated that sequencing depth would influence how many clonotypes donors shared.

This clone came up many times. The antigen remains unidentified. At the deep level, the assay was run. Each sorted subset replicate got 200 ng genomic DNA, 25,000 to 35,000 genomes. The assay was immunoSEQ multiplex PCR, and TCRdb's table has in-frame clones only and misses some. Among approximately 92,000 clones listed, 60% to 70% were seen once. This TCR derives from a man younger than 40 in good health. The material sequenced was memory CD8+ T cells sorted from blood. The subset was: CD45RO+ cells pooled with CCR7-negative TemRA cells.

The DNA of the CDR3 is TGTGCCAGTAGTATGACACAGGGTGCCGAGCAGTACTTC. Protein sequence: CASSMTQGAEQYF. The chain links TRBV19 to TRBJ2-7; TRBD1 might be the D (6 bases). CDR1 and CDR2 (germline): LNHDA, SQIVND (reference sequence). Trimming removed 3 bases from V and 6 bases from J, with 12 bases in between. The CDR3 has 13 amino acids. The full variable domain, in which reference TRBV19 and TRBJ2-7 provide the parts outside the CDR3, is DGGITQSPKYLFRKEGQNVTLSCEQNLNHDAMYWYRQDPGQGLRLIYYSQIVNDFQKGDIAEGYSVSREKKESFPLTVTSAQKNPTAFYLCASSMTQGAEQYFGPGTRLTVT.